This passage covers 10 T cell receptor beta chains from one sample sequenced in a study of cytomegalovirus exposure and HLA in healthy donors. The PCR contained 60 Vbeta and 13 Jbeta primers. The method was immunoSEQ multiplex PCR; TCRdb's version includes in-frame clones alone and lacks a portion of them. The sample shows tens of thousands of clones, 81% of them seen only once. What was sequenced was PBMCs. The receptors originated from a woman in her 30s in good health and CMV-seronegative.

This clone was detected only a few times. This rearrangement joins TRBV19 to TRBJ1-3; no clear D. Germline V lookup: CDR1 LNHDA, CDR2 SQIVND (reference sequence). The CDR3 has 13 amino acids. The germline V and J ends were trimmed by 7 bases and 2 bases, with 9 bases remaining between them. CDR3 amino acids: CASIGGTGNTIYF. The DNA of the CDR3 is TGTGCCAGTATAGGCGGAACTGGAAACACCATATATTTT.

This clone occurred once. The chain is built from TRBV27 and TRBJ2-3, with 9 bases that match TRBD1. The CDR3 covers 17 residues. V lost 5 bases, J lost 4 bases, and 13 bases stayed unmatched. Germline V gives CDR1 MNHEY, CDR2 SMNVEV (reference sequence). The CDR3 DNA is TGTGCCAGCAGTCCCCTAGCTCCGGGACAGGGCTCAGATACGCAGTATTTT. Amino acid sequence: CASSPLAPGQGSDTQYF.

This clone came up once. The chain is built from TRBV28 and TRBJ2-3; tentative D call: TRBD2 (6 bases). This CDR3 contains 15 residues. Germline values: CDR1 MDHEN, CDR2 SYDVKM. The V and J ends lost 6 bases and 2 bases respectively, with 15 bases between them. CDR3 amino acids: CASSPGVRDTDTQYF. CDR3 DNA: TGTGCCAGCAGCCCGGGGGTGCGGGACACAGATACGCAGTATTTT.

This clone was detected a few times. This chain uses TRBV2 with TRBJ1-5; D might be TRBD1 (6 bases). Trimming pared 6 bases from V and 11 bases from J, leaving 14 bases between. This CDR3 is built from 12 residues. The germline CDR1 and CDR2 sequences are SNHLY and FYNNEI. CDR3 bases: TGTGCCAGCAGAACTACAGGGTTGTCCCAGCATTTT. The encoded protein is CASRTTGLSQHF.

The chain carries TRBV28 and TRBJ2-7; TRBD1 agrees at 9 bases. After removal of 7 bases from V and 3 bases from J, the junction contained 7 bases not matched to a gene. Germline CDR1 MDHEN, CDR2 SYDVKM. This CDR3 contains 14 residues. The CDR3 DNA follows: TGTGCCAGCACGACGGGACAGGGATACTACGAGCAGTACTTC. Protein sequence: CASTTGQGYYEQYF.

This chain uses TRBV5-1 with TRBJ2-3; D might be TRBD2 (5 bases). V lost 2 bases and J 0 bases, leaving 10 bases between the germline ends. This CDR3 has 15 amino acids. The germline gives CDR1 SGHRS, CDR2 YFSETQ. CDR3 sequence (DNA): TGCGCCAGCAGCTTAGGTGGGAGTAGCACAGATACGCAGTATTTT. Translated: CASSLGGSSTDTQYF.

The CDR3 nucleotides read TGTGCCAGCATATCGGGACTAGCGGGGCGGACCACCGGGGAGCTGTTTTTT. Its protein is CASISGLAGRTTGELFF. The genes are TRBV7-2 and TRBJ2-2; 13 bases are a match to TRBD2. V lost 7 bases and J lost 4; bases outside the gene matches: 9. Germline CDR1 SGHTA, CDR2 FQGNSA. The length of the CDR3 is 17 residues.

This chain joins TRBV7-2 and TRBJ2-7; 8 bases match TRBD2. The CDR3 has 15 residues. Germline V gives CDR1 SGHTA, CDR2 FQGNSA. The J segment lost 4 bases and the V segment lost 7 bases, leaving 12 bases of the junction unmatched. CDR3 amino acids: CASIPQRGLGYEQYF. Here the CDR3 DNA reads TGTGCCAGCATCCCCCAGCGGGGGCTTGGGTACGAGCAGTACTTC.

This clone was recorded once. CDR3 sequence (DNA): TGTGCCAGCAGTTATAAAAGTTTGACAGGGGGCGGTGGCTACACCTTC. It is translated as CASSYKSLTGGGGYTF. The gene calls are TRBV6-5 and TRBJ1-2, with 10 bases lining up with TRBD1. V shed 3 bases, J shed 7 bases, and the junction held 11 bases outside the gene matches. CDR1 MNHEY and CDR2 SVGAGI come from the germline V gene. CDR3 length equals 16 residues.

V usage is TRBV9 and J usage is TRBJ1-3; D possibly corresponds to TRBD1 (5 bases). Germline V lookup: CDR1 SGDLS, CDR2 YYNGEE. Trimming cost V 3 bases and J 0 bases, with 10 bases left between them. This CDR3 has 15 amino acids. The CDR3, as DNA: TGTGCCAGCAGCGGGGGGGTCTTCTCTGGAAACACCATATATTTT. This sequence encodes CASSGGVFSGNTIYF.